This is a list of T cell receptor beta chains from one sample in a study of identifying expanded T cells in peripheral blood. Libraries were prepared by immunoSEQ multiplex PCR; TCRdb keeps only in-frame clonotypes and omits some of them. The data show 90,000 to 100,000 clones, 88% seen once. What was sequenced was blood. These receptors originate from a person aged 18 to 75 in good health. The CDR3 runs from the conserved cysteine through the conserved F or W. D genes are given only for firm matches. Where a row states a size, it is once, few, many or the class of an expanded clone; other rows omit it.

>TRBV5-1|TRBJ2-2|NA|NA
CASSLVPGTPGELFF
TGCGCCAGCAGCTTGGTTCCGGGGACCCCCGGGGAGCTGTTTTTT
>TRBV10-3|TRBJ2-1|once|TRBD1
CAISLLDRDNEQFF
TGTGCCATCAGCCTACTCGACAGGGACAATGAGCAGTTCTTC
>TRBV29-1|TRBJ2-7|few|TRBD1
CSVASGTGTSYEQYF
TGCAGCGTCGCGTCCGGGACAGGGACTTCCTACGAGCAGTACTTC
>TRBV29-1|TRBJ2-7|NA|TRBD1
CSVGTGQGYEQYF
TGCAGCGTTGGGACGGGACAGGGTTACGAGCAGTACTTC
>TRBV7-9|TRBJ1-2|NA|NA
CASSLGRTDSNYGYTF
TGTGCCAGCAGCTTAGGGAGGACGGATTCTAACTATGGCTACACCTTC
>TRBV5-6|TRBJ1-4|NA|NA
CASSLQGTVEKLFF
TGTGCCAGCAGCTTGCAGGGTACGGTTGAAAAACTGTTTTTT
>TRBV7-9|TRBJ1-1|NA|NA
CASSFSGQGTEAFF
TGTGCCAGCAGCTTCTCCGGGCAAGGGACTGAAGCTTTCTTT
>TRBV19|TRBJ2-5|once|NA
CASSLRTLQETQYF
TGTGCCAGTAGTCTACGGACTCTCCAAGAGACCCAGTACTTC
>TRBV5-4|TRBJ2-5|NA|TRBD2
CASSSRSGLAGQETQYF
TGTGCCAGCAGTTCCCGCTCGGGACTAGCAGGACAAGAGACCCAGTACTTC
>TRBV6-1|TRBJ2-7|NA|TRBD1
CASSEQGADEQYF
TGTGCCAGCAGTGAACAGGGGGCAGACGAGCAGTACTTC
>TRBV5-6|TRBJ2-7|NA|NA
CASSTNPTDSYEQYF
TGTGCCAGCAGCACCAATCCGACGGACTCCTACGAGCAGTACTTC
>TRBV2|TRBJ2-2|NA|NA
CASSDQGLLNTGELFF
TGTGCCAGCAGTGATCAGGGACTGCTAAACACCGGGGAGCTGTTTTTT
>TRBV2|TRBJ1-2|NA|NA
CASSERYAGYTF
TGTGCCAGCAGTGAACGCTACGCCGGCTACACCTTC
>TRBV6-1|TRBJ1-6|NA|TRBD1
CASMGRQGYNSPLHF
TGTGCCAGCATGGGAAGACAGGGCTATAATTCACCCCTCCACTTT
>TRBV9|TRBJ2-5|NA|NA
CASSVVGQPQETQYF
TGTGCCAGCAGCGTAGTAGGGCAGCCTCAAGAGACCCAGTACTTC
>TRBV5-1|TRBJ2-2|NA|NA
CASSFQGSDTGELFF
TGCGCCAGCAGCTTCCAGGGAAGCGACACCGGGGAGCTGTTTTTT
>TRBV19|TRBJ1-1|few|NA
CASSTGHRNTEAFF
TGTGCCAGTAGTACGGGACATAGGAACACTGAAGCTTTCTTT
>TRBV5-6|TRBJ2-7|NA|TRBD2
CASSLPGGPYEQYF
TGTGCCAGCAGCTTGCCGGGGGGGCCGTACGAGCAGTACTTC
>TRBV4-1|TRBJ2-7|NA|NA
CASSPWGSGTYEQYF
TGCGCCAGCAGCCCCTGGGGTAGCGGCACCTACGAGCAGTACTTC
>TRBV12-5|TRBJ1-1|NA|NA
CASGLGGRTEAFF
TGTGCTAGTGGTTTGGGGGGACGCACTGAAGCTTTCTTT
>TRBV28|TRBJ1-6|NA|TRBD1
CASSLRTGYSPLHF
TGTGCCAGCAGTCTCCGGACAGGGTATTCACCCCTCCACTTT
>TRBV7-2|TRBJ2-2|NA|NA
CASTPIQGFTGELFF
TGTGCCAGCACCCCCATCCAGGGTTTCACCGGGGAGCTGTTTTTT
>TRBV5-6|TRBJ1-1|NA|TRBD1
CASSVPGQGLTTEAFF
TGTGCCAGCAGCGTCCCGGGACAGGGATTGACGACTGAAGCTTTCTTT
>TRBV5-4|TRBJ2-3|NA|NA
CASSRDSLPTDTQYF
TGTGCCAGCAGCCGGGACTCCCTCCCAACAGATACGCAGTATTTT
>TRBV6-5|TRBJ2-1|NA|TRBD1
CASSRTGGFNEQFF
TGTGCCAGCAGTAGGACAGGGGGTTTCAATGAGCAGTTCTTC
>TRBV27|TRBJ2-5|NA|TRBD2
CASSLGGRETQYF
TGTGCCAGCAGTTTGGGGGGGAGGGAGACCCAGTACTTC
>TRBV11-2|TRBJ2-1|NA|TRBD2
CASRTLAGGLHEQFF
TGTGCCAGCCGAACCTTAGCGGGGGGGTTACATGAGCAGTTCTTC
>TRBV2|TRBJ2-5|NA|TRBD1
CASRGTGGETQYF
TGTGCCAGCAGGGGGACAGGGGGAGAGACCCAGTACTTC
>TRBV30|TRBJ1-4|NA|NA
CAWGETGREKLFF
TGTGCCTGGGGGGAGACGGGTCGGGAAAAACTGTTTTTT
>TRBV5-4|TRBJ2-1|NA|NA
CASSTLASAYNEQFF
TGTGCCAGCAGCACCCTAGCGAGCGCCTACAATGAGCAGTTCTTC
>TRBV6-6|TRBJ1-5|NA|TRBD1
CASRGGTDNQPQHF
TGTGCCAGCAGGGGGGGGACAGACAATCAGCCCCAGCATTTT
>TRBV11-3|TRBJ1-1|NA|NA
CASSREDGGTAFF
TGTGCCAGCAGCAGAGAGGACGGGGGGACAGCTTTCTTT
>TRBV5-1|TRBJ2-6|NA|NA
CASSRVAGANVLTF
TGCGCCAGCAGCAGGGTAGCTGGGGCCAACGTCCTGACTTTC
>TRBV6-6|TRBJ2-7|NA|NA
CASSRDSSDAYEQYF
TGTGCCAGCAGTCGAGACAGCTCCGACGCCTACGAGCAGTACTTC
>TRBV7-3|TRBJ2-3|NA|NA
CASSLQRSPTDTQYF
TGTGCCAGCAGCCTCCAGCGGAGCCCCACAGATACGCAGTATTTT
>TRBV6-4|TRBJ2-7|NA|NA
CASSDLGRFIVYEQYF
TGTGCCAGCAGTGACCTGGGACGGTTTATTGTCTACGAGCAGTACTTC
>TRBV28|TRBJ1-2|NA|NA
CASRDIRGNNYGYTF
TGTGCCAGCAGGGACATTCGGGGTAACAACTATGGCTACACCTTC
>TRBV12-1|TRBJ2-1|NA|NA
CASSFAATSGTSYNEQFF
TGTGCCAGCAGCTTTGCCGCTACTAGCGGAACCTCCTACAATGAGCAGTTCTTC
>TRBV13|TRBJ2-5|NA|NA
CASSMGPSVGETQYF
TGTGCCAGCAGCATGGGCCCTTCGGTGGGTGAGACCCAGTACTTC
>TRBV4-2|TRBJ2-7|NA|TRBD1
CASRQSGTGTYEQYF
TGTGCCAGCAGGCAATCCGGGACAGGTACCTACGAGCAGTACTTC
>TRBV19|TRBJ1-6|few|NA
CARWGVGNNSPLHF
TGTGCCAGATGGGGGGTAGGTAATAATTCACCCCTCCACTTT
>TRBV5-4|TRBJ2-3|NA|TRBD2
CASSRGGQGTDTQYF
TGTGCCAGCAGCCGGGGGGGCCAGGGCACAGATACGCAGTATTTT
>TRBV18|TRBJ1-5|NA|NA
CASSPSGDQPQHF
TGTGCCAGCTCTCCCTCTGGGGATCAGCCCCAGCATTTT
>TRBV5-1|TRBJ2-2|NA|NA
CASSFLQGHTGELFF
TGCGCCAGCAGCTTCCTGCAGGGTCACACCGGGGAGCTGTTTTTT
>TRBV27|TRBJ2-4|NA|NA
CASSSRPTNIQYF
TGTGCCAGCAGTTCCCGGCCCACAAACATTCAGTACTTC
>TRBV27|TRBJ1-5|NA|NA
CASSLNRGGPQHF
TGTGCCAGCAGTTTAAACCGGGGCGGGCCCCAGCATTTT
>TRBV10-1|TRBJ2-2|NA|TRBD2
CASSEASGGGGAGGELFF
TGCGCCAGCAGTGAAGCTTCGGGAGGCGGGGGGGCCGGCGGGGAGCTGTTTTTT
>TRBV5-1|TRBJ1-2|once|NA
CASSQTPDAYYGYTF
TGCGCCAGCAGCCAAACCCCAGACGCATACTATGGCTACACCTTC
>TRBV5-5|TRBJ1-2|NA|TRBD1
CASSPLDRDYGYTF
TGTGCCAGCAGTCCCCTCGACAGGGACTATGGCTACACCTTC
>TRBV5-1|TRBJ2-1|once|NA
CASSLLGNEQFF
TGCGCCAGCAGCTTGTTAGGGAATGAGCAGTTCTTC
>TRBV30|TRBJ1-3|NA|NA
CAWSSDGYSGNTIYF
TGTGCCTGGAGTTCTGACGGCTACTCTGGAAACACCATATATTTT
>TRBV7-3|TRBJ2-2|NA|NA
CASSQGLGAGTGELFF
TGTGCCAGCAGCCAAGGGTTGGGGGCTGGCACCGGGGAGCTGTTTTTT
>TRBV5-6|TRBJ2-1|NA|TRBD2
CASSRGLAVGNEQFF
TGTGCCAGCAGTCGCGGACTAGCGGTAGGTAATGAGCAGTTCTTC
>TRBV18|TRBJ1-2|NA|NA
CASSEQGGGNYGYTF
TGTGCCAGCTCAGAACAGGGTGGCGGTAACTATGGCTACACCTTC
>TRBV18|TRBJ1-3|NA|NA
CASSPPGDRGNTIYF
TGTGCCAGCTCACCACCGGGGGATCGTGGAAACACCATATATTTT
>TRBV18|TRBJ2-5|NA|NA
CASSRRILEETQYF
TGTGCCAGCTCACGGCGGATTCTTGAAGAGACCCAGTACTTC
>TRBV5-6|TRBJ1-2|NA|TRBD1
CASRPGTGSLYGYTF
TGTGCCAGCAGACCCGGGACAGGGAGCCTCTATGGCTACACCTTC
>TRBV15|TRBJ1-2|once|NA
CATSKGKDPNYGYTF
TGTGCCACCAGCAAGGGGAAGGACCCTAACTATGGCTACACCTTC
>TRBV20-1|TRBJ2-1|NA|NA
CSARNGNEQFF
TGCAGTGCTAGAAACGGTAATGAGCAGTTCTTC